This TCR beta chain was profiled in a study of beta chain features in type 1 diabetes. Study overall: Age and gender were similar between patients and healthy donors, as were cell yields.

Isolated RNA was reverse transcribed in full, so expressed TCRB transcripts were sequenced. Stem cell-like memory T cell samples came in at an average of about 920,000 reads. TCRdb's table, derived via immunoSEQ multiplex PCR, lists solely in-frame clones and lacks some. The table shows approximately 50,000 clones, with 55% to 75% occurring only once. Study results and caveats: People with Type 1 diabetes carried modestly yet significantly shorter TCRB CDR3s in all four CD4+ subsets.

This clone was counted a few times. Its specificity is unknown. Each sorted population was over 95% pure. Deletions cut 8 bases from V and 7 bases from J, with 15 bases between. Germline V gene lookup returns CDR1 MDHEN and CDR2 SYDVKM. This CDR3 is 13 amino acids long. The receptor was isolated from a woman aged 25 to 39 with type 1 diabetes. The V gene is TRBV28, the J gene TRBJ1-5, with unresolved D. Sequenced material: stem cell memory CD4+ T cells from blood. The CDR3 is CASSFGIRQPQHF. In DNA form, the CDR3 reads TGTGCCAGCTCTTTCGGGATTCGGCAGCCCCAGCATTTT.